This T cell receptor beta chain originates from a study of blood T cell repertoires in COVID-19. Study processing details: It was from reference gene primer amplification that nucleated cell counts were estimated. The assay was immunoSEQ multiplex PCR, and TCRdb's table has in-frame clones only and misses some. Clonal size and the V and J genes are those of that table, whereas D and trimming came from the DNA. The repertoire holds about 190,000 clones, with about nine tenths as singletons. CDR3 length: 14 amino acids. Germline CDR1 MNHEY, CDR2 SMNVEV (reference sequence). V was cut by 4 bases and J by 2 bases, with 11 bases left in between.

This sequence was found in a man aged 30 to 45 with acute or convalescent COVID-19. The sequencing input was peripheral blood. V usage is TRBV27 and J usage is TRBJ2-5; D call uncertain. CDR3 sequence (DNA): TGTGCCAGCAGTTCCCTTGACTCACAAGAGACCCAGTACTTC. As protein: CASSSLDSQETQYF.